This is a list of T cell receptor beta chains from one sample in a study of neurological immune-mediated disorders. TCRdb processed the 5' RACE reads anew with MiXCR; each CDR3 protein has one entry. The sample lists about 59,000 distinct CDR3 sequences; about 25% were seen once. Sequencing was performed on PBMCs. The receptors shown here come from a man aged 55 to 69 with HTLV-1-associated myelopathy (HAM/TSP). The CDR3 runs from the conserved cysteine through the conserved F or W. A D gene is named only where the DNA matches it firmly. Clone sizes are given selectively: once, few, many, or a class where the clone is expanded.

j_gene,v_gene,d_gene,abundance,CDR3aa,CDR3nt
TRBJ2-4,TRBV5-1,.,many,CASSYSSGSNKAKNIQYF,TGCGCCAGCAGCTACTCATCGGGGAGTAACAAGGCCAAAAACATTCAGTACTTC
TRBJ2-7,TRBV10-3,TRBD2,many,CAISETAAGGGEQYF,TGTGCCATCAGTGAGACGGCTGCGGGAGGCGGTGAGCAGTACTTC
TRBJ2-1,TRBV4-2,TRBD2,many,CASSQESGSSYNEQFF,TGTGCCAGCAGCCAAGAGAGCGGGAGCTCCTACAATGAGCAGTTCTTC
TRBJ2-5,TRBV3-1,.,many,CASSQDGGVIQETQYF,TGTGCCAGCAGCCAAGATGGCGGAGTGATCCAAGAGACCCAGTACTTC
TRBJ2-3,TRBV12-2,.,.,CASRSQRSGRPDTQYF,TGTGCAAGTCGCTCCCAGAGAAGCGGGAGACCAGATACGCAGTATTTT
TRBJ2-7,TRBV18,TRBD1,many,CASSPGTGGYEQYF,TGTGCCAGCTCACCCGGGACAGGGGGCTACGAGCAGTACTTC
TRBJ2-5,TRBV20-1,.,many,CSAPKAGAETQYF,TGCAGTGCTCCCAAGGCCGGTGCGGAGACCCAGTACTTC
TRBJ2-3,TRBV2,TRBD2,many,CASSETSGGSTDTQYF,TGTGCCAGCAGCGAAACTAGCGGGGGGAGCACAGATACGCAGTATTTT
TRBJ2-1,TRBV9,TRBD2,.,CASSVWGGEQFF,TGTGCCAGCAGCGTATGGGGGGGTGAGCAGTTCTTC
TRBJ1-2,TRBV10-3,.,.,CAINVEVGGYTF,TGTGCCATCAATGTTGAAGTGGGGGGCTACACCTTC
TRBJ2-3,TRBV5-6,.,.,CASSLPGIATDTQYF,TGTGCCAGCAGCTTACCGGGGATCGCCACAGATACGCAGTATTTT
TRBJ2-5,TRBV5-1,TRBD1,many,CASRPGQIFQETQYF,TGCGCCAGCAGGCCGGGACAGATATTCCAAGAGACCCAGTACTTC
TRBJ1-5,TRBV20-1,TRBD1,.,CSTGGQGPGPQNF,TGCAGTACTGGGGGACAGGGTCCCGGACCCCAGAATTTT
TRBJ2-1,TRBV3-1,TRBD2,.,CASSQRASGSLFF,TGTGCCAGCAGCCAACGGGCTAGCGGGAGCCTGTTCTTC
TRBJ2-2,TRBV11-2,.,few,CASTIQPPTSRNTGELFF,TGTGCCAGCACCATACAACCCCCAACCTCCCGGAACACCGGGGAGCTGTTTTTT
TRBJ2-7,TRBV20-1,.,many,CSAWGSSVGDEQYF,TGCAGTGCTTGGGGTTCCAGCGTTGGGGACGAGCAGTACTTC
TRBJ2-3,TRBV7-3,.,many,CASSLGEFSTDTQYF,TGTGCCAGCAGCTTGGGGGAGTTTAGCACAGATACGCAGTATTTT
TRBJ1-1,TRBV20-1,TRBD1,many,CSATNRGNTEAFF,TGCAGTGCTACTAACAGGGGGAACACTGAAGCTTTCTTT
TRBJ1-1,TRBV7-7,.,many,CAILGTEAFF,TGTGCTATCCTGGGGACTGAAGCTTTCTTT
TRBJ1-2,TRBV16,.,many,CASSQWVAGYTF,TGTGCCAGCAGCCAATGGGTGGCTGGCTACACCTTC
TRBJ1-1,TRBV10-3,.,many,CAIQAANTEAFF,TGTGCCATCCAAGCCGCGAACACTGAAGCTTTCTTT
TRBJ2-5,TRBV20-1,TRBD1,many,CSATRGSPRTGLRGSETQYF,TGCAGTGCGACCCGAGGGAGCCCAAGGACAGGGCTTCGGGGTTCCGAGACCCAGTACTTC
TRBJ1-1,TRBV20-1,.,few,CSAGRPEGTEAFF,TGCAGTGCTGGACGTCCGGAGGGCACTGAAGCTTTCTTT
TRBJ2-7,TRBV4-1,TRBD1,many,CASSQDGQGKVEQYF,TGCGCCAGCAGCCAGGACGGACAGGGTAAAGTCGAGCAGTACTTC
TRBJ2-7,TRBV29-1,.,many,CSVEDRGKGYEQYF,TGCAGCGTTGAAGATCGGGGTAAGGGCTACGAGCAGTACTTC
TRBJ2-1,TRBV20-1,.,many,CSAKTPGEQFF,TGCAGTGCTAAGACCCCCGGGGAGCAGTTCTTC
TRBJ2-2,TRBV5-6,.,many,CASSGVRGTGELFF,TGTGCCAGCAGCGGTGTTCGGGGCACCGGGGAGCTGTTTTTT
TRBJ2-2,TRBV28,.,many,CASSPGTPNTGELFF,TGTGCCAGCAGCCCCGGGACACCGAACACCGGGGAGCTGTTTTTT
TRBJ1-1,TRBV20-1,TRBD1,many,CSAGQGANTEAFF,TGCAGTGCTGGACAGGGGGCGAACACTGAAGCTTTCTTT
TRBJ2-2,TRBV20-1,TRBD1,.,CSARDPDRENTGERFF,TGCAGTGCTAGAGATCCGGACAGGGAGAACACCGGGGAGCGGTTTTTT
TRBJ2-5,TRBV21-1,.,.,CASSVPGPLQDTQYF,TGTGCCAGCAGCGTGCCGGGTCCGCTACAAGATACCCAGTACTTC
TRBJ2-1,TRBV7-2,TRBD2,many,CASSLASGTSEQFF,TGTGCCAGCAGCTTAGCTAGCGGGACCTCTGAGCAGTTCTTC
TRBJ2-1,TRBV11-2,.,many,CASSNYNRERNEQFF,TGTGCCAGCAGCAACTATAACAGAGAACGGAATGAGCAGTTCTTC
TRBJ2-1,TRBV7-8,TRBD2,.,CASTLTRGGLSSYNEQFF,TGTGCCAGCACCCTCACGCGGGGAGGGCTGAGCTCCTACAATGAGCAGTTCTTC
TRBJ2-5,TRBV15,TRBD2,many,CATKAGGPQETQYF,TGTGCCACCAAAGCGGGAGGGCCTCAAGAGACCCAGTACTTC
TRBJ2-3,TRBV28,.,many,CASSPGRVSVGDTQYF,TGTGCCAGCAGCCCCGGGCGGGTGTCGGTCGGTGATACGCAGTATTTT
TRBJ2-2,TRBV10-2,.,many,CASSPSVGELFF,TGCGCCAGCAGCCCTAGCGTAGGGGAGCTGTTTTTT
TRBJ2-1,TRBV7-9,.,many,CASSLGSGRRNEQFF,TGTGCCAGCAGCTTAGGGAGCGGTCGCCGGAATGAGCAGTTCTTC
TRBJ2-7,TRBV9,TRBD1,few,CASSEGAGYEQYF,TGTGCCAGCAGCGAGGGGGCCGGGTACGAGCAGTACTTC
TRBJ1-5,TRBV20-1,.,many,CSAQEDRGGQPQHF,TGCAGTGCTCAGGAGGACCGGGGGGGCCAGCCCCAGCATTTT
TRBJ2-2,TRBV9,TRBD1,.,CASSTRRTGVGGGELFF,TGTGCCAGCAGCACACGCCGGACAGGGGTAGGGGGCGGGGAGCTGTTTTTT
TRBJ2-5,TRBV12-3/TRBV12-4,.,many,CASSRNRETQYF,TGTGCCAGCAGCCGTAACAGGGAGACCCAGTACTTC
TRBJ2-2,TRBV18,.,few,CASSREQVGELFF,TGTGCCAGCTCACGGGAACAGGTCGGGGAGCTGTTTTTT
TRBJ2-2,TRBV5-1,TRBD2,many,CASRSLASPTGELFF,TGCGCCAGCAGATCACTAGCGAGTCCCACCGGGGAGCTGTTTTTT
TRBJ2-2,TRBV5-5,TRBD2,many,CASSTGGLAGDLGNTGELFF,TGTGCCAGCAGCACCGGGGGACTAGCGGGTGATTTGGGCAACACCGGGGAGCTGTTTTTT
TRBJ1-1,TRBV5-1,.,many,CASSLAEIKGSTEAFF,TGCGCCAGCAGCTTGGCCGAGATCAAGGGGAGCACTGAAGCTTTCTTT
TRBJ2-2,TRBV3-1,TRBD2,many,CASGTSASNTGELFF,TGTGCCAGCGGGACTAGCGCCTCGAACACCGGGGAGCTGTTTTTT
TRBJ2-3,TRBV7-2,.,many,CASTLGYTDTQYF,TGTGCCAGCACCCTCGGCTACACAGATACGCAGTATTTT
TRBJ1-6,TRBV28,.,.,CASLGQWASPLHF,TGTGCCAGCCTCGGACAGTGGGCTTCACCCCTCCACTTT
TRBJ1-3,TRBV5-1,.,many,CASSVTGNTIYF,TGCGCTTCGTCAGTGACTGGAAACACCATATATTTT
TRBJ1-3,TRBV28,.,many,CASSLSDSGGNTIYF,TGTGCCAGCAGTTTGAGCGACAGTGGCGGAAACACCATATATTTT
TRBJ1-2,TRBV21-1,.,many,CASSKVSRGRGYGYTF,TGTGCCAGCAGCAAAGTGTCCCGTGGCAGGGGATATGGCTACACCTTC
TRBJ1-5,TRBV18,TRBD1,many,CASSPDRDPQPQHF,TGTGCCAGCTCTCCCGACAGGGACCCTCAGCCCCAGCATTTT
TRBJ1-3,TRBV29-1,.,many,CSVEAQGPGNTIYF,TGCAGCGTTGAAGCACAGGGTCCTGGAAACACCATATATTTT